Listed below are T cell receptor beta chains from one sample, sequenced in a study of human T cells and chemical hapten exposure. TCRdb recomputed calls from the RACE reads with MiXCR, one row per CDR3 protein. The table includes about 300,000 distinct CDR3 sequences, 5% to 6.5% detected once. Source: whole blood, taken in connection with sensitization to the hapten diphenylcyclopropenone (DPC). Receptor source: a woman between 18 and 30 years old with alopecia areata. Some clones in this sample may be carry-over from other donors' samples. Both conserved end residues are part of each CDR3. Each record gives: D gene, clone size, J gene, V gene, CDR3 DNA, CDR3 protein. D genes are given only for firm matches. Clone size is stated in some rows and not others, as once, few, many or a class when expanded.

TRBD2 | many | TRBJ2-3 | TRBV28 | TGTGCCAGCAGTTTGACTAGCGGGGGGGCGTCAGATACGCAGTATTTT | CASSLTSGGASDTQYF
TRBD1 | few | TRBJ2-2 | TRBV5-4 | TGTGCCAGCAGCAACGGACAGGGAAGGAACACCGGGGAGCTGTTTTTT | CASSNGQGRNTGELFF
- | many | TRBJ2-7 | TRBV4-1 | TGCGCCAGCAGCCAAGACCCCCGGGGGGCGAAATCCTCGGGTCTCGAGCAGTACTTC | CASSQDPRGAKSSGLEQYF
- | few | TRBJ1-5 | TRBV4-2 | TGTGCCAGCAGCCAAGGCCAGGAGGAGCATAGCAATCAGCCCCAGCATTTT | CASSQGQEEHSNQPQHF
TRBD2 | many | TRBJ2-3 | TRBV7-2 | TGTGCCAGCAGCCGGGGACTAGCGGGGGGGCTCTTCACAGATACGCAGTATTTT | CASSRGLAGGLFTDTQYF
- | many | TRBJ1-1 | TRBV10-3 | TGTGCCATTTCGATGGCGGACACTGAAGCTTTCTTT | CAISMADTEAFF
- | many | TRBJ2-3 | TRBV18 | TGTGCCAGCTCACCCGTTGGAGGGACCACAGATACGCAGTATTTT | CASSPVGGTTDTQYF
- | few | TRBJ2-3 | TRBV18 | TGTGCCAGCTCAAAGTTAGATACGCAGTATTTT | CASSKLDTQYF
- | many | TRBJ2-3 | TRBV7-9 | TGTGCCAGCAGCTCCCCCCTGGTCCGGGGGGCTACAGATACGCAGTATTTT | CASSSPLVRGATDTQYF
- | many | TRBJ1-5 | TRBV6-6 | TGTGCCAGCAGTCCGACACCATGGGGCAATCAGCCCCAGCATTTT | CASSPTPWGNQPQHF
TRBD1 | - | TRBJ2-1 | TRBV12-3/TRBV12-4 | TGTGCCAGCAGGAGGGAGACAGGGTTTATGAATGAGCAGTTCTTC | CASRRETGFMNEQFF
TRBD1 | medium-sized | TRBJ1-2 | TRBV4-3 | TGCGCCAGCAGCCAAGATGATGGCAGGGGGAACGGCTACACCTTC | CASSQDDGRGNGYTF
- | many | TRBJ2-5 | TRBV29-1 | TGCAGCGTCGGTCGGGGCCAAGAGACCCAGTACTTC | CSVGRGQETQYF
- | few | TRBJ1-4 | TRBV12-3/TRBV12-4 | TGTGCCAGCAGACTCGGGACGGAGTATGAAAAACTGTTTTTT | CASRLGTEYEKLFF
TRBD1 | - | TRBJ1-6 | TRBV4-2 | TGTGCCAGCAGCCAACCCGACGGGACAGGGGTATCACCCCTCCACTTT | CASSQPDGTGVSPLHF
TRBD1 | many | TRBJ2-7 | TRBV7-6 | TGTGCCAGCAGCTTAGGGCAGGGGGCCGGCGAGCAGTACTTC | CASSLGQGAGEQYF
TRBD2 | few | TRBJ2-1 | TRBV20-1 | TGCAGTGCTAGACACTTCCGTCTAGCGGAGCTAAATGAGCAGTTCTTC | CSARHFRLAELNEQFF
- | many | TRBJ1-2 | TRBV7-9 | TGTGCCAGCAGCTTTATTGAAACTAACTATGGCTACACCTTC | CASSFIETNYGYTF
- | many | TRBJ2-4 | TRBV7-3 | TGTGCCAGCAGCTCAGGGGTTTACAAAAACATTCAGTACTTC | CASSSGVYKNIQYF
TRBD1 | - | TRBJ2-7 | TRBV9 | TGTGCCAGCAGCGTAGATACAGGGGACTCCTACGAGCAGTACTTC | CASSVDTGDSYEQYF
- | many | TRBJ2-6 | TRBV6-5 | TGTGCCAGCAGTCTACAGTACTCTGGGGCCAACGTCCTGACTTTC | CASSLQYSGANVLTF
- | - | TRBJ1-2 | TRBV2 | TGTGCCAGCAGTGTCATCGGTACAGGGACTATCGGCTACACCTTC | CASSVIGTGTIGYTF
TRBD1 | few | TRBJ1-1 | TRBV6-1 | TGTGCCAGCAGGAAATACCCGGGACAGGGAGAAGCTTTCTTT | CASRKYPGQGEAFF